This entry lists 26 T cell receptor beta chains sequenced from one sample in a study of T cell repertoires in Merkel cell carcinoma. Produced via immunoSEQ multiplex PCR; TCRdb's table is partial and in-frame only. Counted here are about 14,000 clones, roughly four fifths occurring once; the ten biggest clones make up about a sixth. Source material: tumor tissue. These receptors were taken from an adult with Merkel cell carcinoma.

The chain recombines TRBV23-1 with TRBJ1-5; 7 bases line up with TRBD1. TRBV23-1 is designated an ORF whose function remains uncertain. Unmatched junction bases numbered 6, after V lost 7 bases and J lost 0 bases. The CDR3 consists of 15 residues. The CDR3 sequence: CASIQTGYSNQPQHF. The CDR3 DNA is TGCGCCAGCATCCAGACAGGGTATAGCAATCAGCCCCAGCATTTT.

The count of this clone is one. Written as DNA, the CDR3 is TGTGCCAGCAGCCAAGACAGTGTTAAAAATTCACCCCTCCACTTT. Its protein product is CASSQDSVKNSPLHF. The chain combines TRBV4-2 with TRBJ1-6; D unresolved. Germline CDR1 LGHNA, CDR2 YNFKEQ. The CDR3 extends over 15 amino acids. With 0 bases removed from V and 7 bases from J, the gap between germline ends came to 10 bases.

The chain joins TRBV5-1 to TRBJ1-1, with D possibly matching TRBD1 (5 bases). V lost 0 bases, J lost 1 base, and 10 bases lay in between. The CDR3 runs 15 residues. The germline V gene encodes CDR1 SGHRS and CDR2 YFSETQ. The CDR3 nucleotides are TGCGCCAGCAGCTTGGGGACGAGGGGGAACACTGAAGCTTTCTTT. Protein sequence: CASSLGTRGNTEAFF.

The CDR3 coding sequence is TGTGCCAGTAGTAAACAGGGAGAGGGCACTGAAGCTTTCTTT. Its translation is CASSKQGEGTEAFF. This chain links TRBV19 with TRBJ1-1; D might be TRBD1 (6 bases). Deletions cut 4 bases from V and 4 bases from J, with 13 bases between. In germline, CDR1 is LNHDA, CDR2 SQIVND (reference sequence). CDR3 length equals 14 residues.

CDR3 residues: CASSSGLENRETQYF. The CDR3 DNA sequence: TGCGCCAGCAGCTCGGGACTCGAAAATCGGGAGACCCAGTACTTC. V gene TRBV5-1 combines with J gene TRBJ2-5; weak D call: TRBD2 (6 bases). Germline-derived CDR1 and CDR2 are SGHRS and YFSETQ. The CDR3 length is 15 residues. Trimming cost V 3 bases and J 5 bases, with 17 bases left between them. Full variable domain (outside the CDR3, taken from reference TRBV5-1 and TRBJ2-5): KAGVTQTPRYLIKTRGQQVTLSCSPISGHRSVSWYQQTPGQGLQFLFEYFSETQRNKGNFPGRFSGRQFSNSRSEMNVSTLELGDSALYLCASSSGLENRETQYFGPGTRLLVL.

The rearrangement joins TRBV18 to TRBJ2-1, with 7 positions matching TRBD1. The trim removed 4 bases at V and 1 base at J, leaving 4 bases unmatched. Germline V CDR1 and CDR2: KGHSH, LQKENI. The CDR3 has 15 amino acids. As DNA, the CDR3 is TGTGCCAGCTCACGAGAACAGGGGTCCTACAATGAGCAGTTCTTC. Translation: CASSREQGSYNEQFF.

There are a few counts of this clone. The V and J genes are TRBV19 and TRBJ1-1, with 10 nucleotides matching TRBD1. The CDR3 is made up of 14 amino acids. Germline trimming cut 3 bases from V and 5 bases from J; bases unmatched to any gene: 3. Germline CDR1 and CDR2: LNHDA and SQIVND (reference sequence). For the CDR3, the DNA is TGTGCCAGTAGTATCTGGACAGGGGGGACTGAAGCTTTCTTT. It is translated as CASSIWTGGTEAFF. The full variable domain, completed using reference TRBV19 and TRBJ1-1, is DGGITQSPKYLFRKEGQNVTLSCEQNLNHDAMYWYRQDPGQGLRLIYYSQIVNDFQKGDIAEGYSVSREKKESFPLTVTSAQKNPTAFYLCASSIWTGGTEAFFGQGTRLTVV.

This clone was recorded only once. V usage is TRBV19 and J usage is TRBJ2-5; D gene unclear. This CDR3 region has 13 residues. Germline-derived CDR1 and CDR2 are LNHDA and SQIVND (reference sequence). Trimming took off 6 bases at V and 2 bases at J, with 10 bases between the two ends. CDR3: CASRDGPQETQYF. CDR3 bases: TGTGCCAGTAGGGACGGGCCTCAAGAGACCCAGTACTTC.

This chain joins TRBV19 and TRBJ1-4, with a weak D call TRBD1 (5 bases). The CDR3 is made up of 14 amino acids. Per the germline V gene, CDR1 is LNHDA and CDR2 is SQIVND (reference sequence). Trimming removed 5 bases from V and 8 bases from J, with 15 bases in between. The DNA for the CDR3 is TGTGCCAGTAGTGCGCAGCAACGGGGGGAAAAACTGTTTTTT. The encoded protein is CASSAQQRGEKLFF.

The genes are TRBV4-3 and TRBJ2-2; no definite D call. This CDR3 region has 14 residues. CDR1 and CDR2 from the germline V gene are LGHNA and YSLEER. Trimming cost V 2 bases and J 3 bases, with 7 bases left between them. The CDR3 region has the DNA TGCGCCAGCAGCCAACTCTTGGACACCGGGGAGCTGTTTTTT. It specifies CASSQLLDTGELFF.

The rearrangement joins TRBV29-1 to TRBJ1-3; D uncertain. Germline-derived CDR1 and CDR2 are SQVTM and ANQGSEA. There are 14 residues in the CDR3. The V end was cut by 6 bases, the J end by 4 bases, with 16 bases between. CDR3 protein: CSVTRRAGGNTIYF. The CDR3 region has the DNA TGCAGCGTCACCAGACGTGCGGGAGGAAACACCATATATTTT.

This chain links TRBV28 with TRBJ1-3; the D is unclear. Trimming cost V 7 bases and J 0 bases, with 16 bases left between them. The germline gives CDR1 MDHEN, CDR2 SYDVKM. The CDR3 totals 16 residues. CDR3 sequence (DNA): TGTGCCAGCATCCCCAGGAGCCCCAGCTCTGGAAACACCATATATTTT. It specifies CASIPRSPSSGNTIYF.

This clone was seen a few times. This CDR3 is CACHRGGNAGELFF. The CDR3, as DNA: TGTGCCTGTCACAGGGGTGGTAACGCCGGGGAGCTGTTTTTT. The chain joins TRBV30 to TRBJ2-2, with 7 bases aligning to TRBD1. The trim removed 6 bases at V and 6 bases at J, leaving 10 bases unmatched. Germline V lookup: CDR1 GTSNPN, CDR2 SVGIG (reference sequence). This CDR3 is 14 amino acids long.

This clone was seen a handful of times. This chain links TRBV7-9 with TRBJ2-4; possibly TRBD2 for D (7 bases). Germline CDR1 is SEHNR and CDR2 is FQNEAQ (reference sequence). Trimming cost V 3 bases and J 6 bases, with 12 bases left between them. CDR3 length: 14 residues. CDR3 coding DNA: TGTGCCAGCAGCTTTCTGGGAGGGGGAAACATTCAGTACTTC. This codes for CASSFLGGGNIQYF.

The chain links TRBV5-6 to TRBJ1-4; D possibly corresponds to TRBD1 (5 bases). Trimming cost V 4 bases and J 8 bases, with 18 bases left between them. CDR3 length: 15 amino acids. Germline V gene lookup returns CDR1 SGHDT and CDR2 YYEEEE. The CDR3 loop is CASSTQGLAGEKLFF. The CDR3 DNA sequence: TGTGCCAGCAGCACCCAGGGACTGGCTGGCGAAAAACTGTTTTTT. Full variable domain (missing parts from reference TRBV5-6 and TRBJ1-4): DAGVTQSPTHLIKTRGQQVTLRCSPKSGHDTVSWYQQALGQGPQFIFQYYEEEERQRGNFPDRFSGHQFPNYSSELNVNALLLGDSALYLCASSTQGLAGEKLFFGSGTQLSVL.

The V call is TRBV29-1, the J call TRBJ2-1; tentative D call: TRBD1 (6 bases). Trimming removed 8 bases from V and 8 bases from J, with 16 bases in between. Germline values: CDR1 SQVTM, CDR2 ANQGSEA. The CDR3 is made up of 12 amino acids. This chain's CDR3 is CSLQGTLDEQFF. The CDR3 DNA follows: TGCAGCCTCCAGGGGACCCTCGATGAGCAGTTCTTC.

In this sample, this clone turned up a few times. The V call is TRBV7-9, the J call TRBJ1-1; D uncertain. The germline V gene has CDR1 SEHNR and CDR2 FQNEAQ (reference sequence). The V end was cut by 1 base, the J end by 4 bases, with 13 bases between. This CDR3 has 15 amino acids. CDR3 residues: CASSLGGITATEAFF. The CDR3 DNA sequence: TGTGCCAGCAGCTTAGGTGGGATTACCGCCACTGAAGCTTTCTTT. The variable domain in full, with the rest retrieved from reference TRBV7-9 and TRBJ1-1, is DTGVSQNPRHKITKRGQNVTFRCDPISEHNRLYWYRQTLGQGPEFLTYFQNEAQLEKSRLLSDRFSAERPKGSFSTLEIQRTEQGDSAMYLCASSLGGITATEAFFGQGTRLTVV.

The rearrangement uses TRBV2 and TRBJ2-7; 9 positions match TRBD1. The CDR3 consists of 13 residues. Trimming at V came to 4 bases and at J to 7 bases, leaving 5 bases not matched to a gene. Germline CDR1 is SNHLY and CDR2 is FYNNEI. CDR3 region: CASSGGTGIEQYF. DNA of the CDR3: TGTGCCAGCAGTGGTGGGACAGGGATTGAGCAGTACTTC. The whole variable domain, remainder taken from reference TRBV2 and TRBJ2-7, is EPEVTQTPSHQVTQMGQEVILRCVPISNHLYFYWYRQILGQKVEFLVSFYNNEISEKSEIFDDQFSVERPDGSNFTLKIRSTKLEDSAMYFCASSGGTGIEQYFGPGTRLTVT.

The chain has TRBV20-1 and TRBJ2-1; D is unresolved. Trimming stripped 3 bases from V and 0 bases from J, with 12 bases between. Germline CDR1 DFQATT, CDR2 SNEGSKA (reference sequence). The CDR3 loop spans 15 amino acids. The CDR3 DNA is TGCAGTGCTAGTTCTCCCACCGACTCCTACAATGAGCAGTTCTTC. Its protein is CSASSPTDSYNEQFF.

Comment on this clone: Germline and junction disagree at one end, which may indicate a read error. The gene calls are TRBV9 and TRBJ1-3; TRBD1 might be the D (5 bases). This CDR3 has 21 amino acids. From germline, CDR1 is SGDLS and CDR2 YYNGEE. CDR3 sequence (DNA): TGTGCCAGCGGCGTAGCTAATACGACAGCCCGTTTTCTCGACTCTGGAAACACCATATATTTT. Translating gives CASGVANTTARFLDSGNTIYF.

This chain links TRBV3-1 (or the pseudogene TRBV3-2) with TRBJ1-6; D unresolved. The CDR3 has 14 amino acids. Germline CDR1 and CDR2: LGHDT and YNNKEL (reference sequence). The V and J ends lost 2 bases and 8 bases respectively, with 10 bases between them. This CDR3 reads CASSQRTVDSPLHF. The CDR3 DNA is TGTGCCAGCAGCCAACGGACTGTTGATTCACCCCTCCACTTT.

CDR3 in DNA: TGTGCCAGCAGTGAAGCTGGTGGGCAGGTCACTGTCTATGGCTACACCTTC. This encodes CASSEAGGQVTVYGYTF. The chain has TRBV2 and TRBJ1-2; D gene uncertain. Trimming took 0 bases from V and 4 from J, leaving 18 bases between them. Germline CDR1 reads SNHLY; CDR2 reads FYNNEI. CDR3 length: 17 amino acids.

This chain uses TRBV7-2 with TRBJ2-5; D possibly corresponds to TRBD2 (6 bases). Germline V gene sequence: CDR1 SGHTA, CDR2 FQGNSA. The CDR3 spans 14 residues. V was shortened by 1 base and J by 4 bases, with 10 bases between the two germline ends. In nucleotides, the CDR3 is TGTGCCAGCAGCTTAGACCAGCGGGTAGAGACCCAGTACTTC. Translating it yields CASSLDQRVETQYF.

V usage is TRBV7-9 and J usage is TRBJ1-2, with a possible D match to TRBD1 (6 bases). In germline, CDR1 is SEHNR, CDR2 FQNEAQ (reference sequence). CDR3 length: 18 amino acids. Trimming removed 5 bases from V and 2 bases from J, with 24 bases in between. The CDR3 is CASSRTTGRGFSNYGYTF. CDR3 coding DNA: TGTGCCAGCAGCCGAACTACGGGCAGGGGCTTTTCAAACTATGGCTACACCTTC.

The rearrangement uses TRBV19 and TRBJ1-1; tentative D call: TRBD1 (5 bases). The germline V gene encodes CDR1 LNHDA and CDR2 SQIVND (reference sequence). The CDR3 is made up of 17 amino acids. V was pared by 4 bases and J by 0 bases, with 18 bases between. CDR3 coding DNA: TGTGCCAGTAGTACGCGGTCCGGGGCTTCAATGAACACTGAAGCTTTCTTT. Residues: CASSTRSGASMNTEAFF.

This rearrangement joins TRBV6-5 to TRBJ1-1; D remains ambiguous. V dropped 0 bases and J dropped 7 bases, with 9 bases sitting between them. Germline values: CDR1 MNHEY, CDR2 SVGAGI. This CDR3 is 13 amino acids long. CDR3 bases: TGTGCCAGCAGTTACTCCGGGTGGGGTGAAGCTTTCTTT. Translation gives CASSYSGWGEAFF.